These T cell receptor beta chains were read from a single sample in a study of STAT3 mutations in large granular lymphocyte leukemia. Generated by immunoSEQ multiplex PCR, the TCRdb table keeps only in-frame clones and is missing some. This sample yields about 19,000 clones, of which around 93% are seen a single time; approximately 42% belongs to the top ten. Input material: peripheral blood mononuclear cells. Receptors were obtained from a man aged 55 to 70 with T-cell large granular lymphocyte leukemia. Some clones in this sample may be carry-over from other donors' samples. Both conserved end residues are part of each CDR3. The D gene is left open where the match is weak. Clone sizes are given selectively: once, few, many, or a class where the clone is expanded.

v_gene: TRBV6-1; abundance: -; d_gene: -; j_gene: TRBJ1-2; CDR3nt: TGTGCCAGCAGTGAAGCAAGGGGCTCCTATGGCTACACCTTC; CDR3aa: CASSEARGSYGYTF
v_gene: TRBV15; abundance: -; d_gene: TRBD1; j_gene: TRBJ1-2; CDR3nt: TGTGCCACCAGCAGCCCTGACAGGGATGGCTACACCTTC; CDR3aa: CATSSPDRDGYTF
v_gene: TRBV4-1; abundance: -; d_gene: TRBD1; j_gene: TRBJ2-7; CDR3nt: TGCGCCAGCAGCCAAGATCCCCGGACAGGGTGGGCTAGCCCGCACGAGCAGTACTTC; CDR3aa: CASSQDPRTGWASPHEQYF
v_gene: TRBV19; abundance: -; d_gene: -; j_gene: TRBJ1-6; CDR3nt: TGTGCCAGTAGCACGTTGGGGGTGGCCGGTAATTCACCCCTCCACTTT; CDR3aa: CASSTLGVAGNSPLHF
v_gene: TRBV9; abundance: once; d_gene: -; j_gene: TRBJ1-2; CDR3nt: TGTGCCAGCAGCGTCCGGACGAAGGGCCCGAACTATGGCTACACCTTC; CDR3aa: CASSVRTKGPNYGYTF
v_gene: TRBV15; abundance: few; d_gene: -; j_gene: TRBJ2-7; CDR3nt: TGTGCCACCAGCAGTCCAGGGCGGAGAGAATACGAGCAGTACTTC; CDR3aa: CATSSPGRREYEQYF
v_gene: TRBV19; abundance: once; d_gene: TRBD1; j_gene: TRBJ1-5; CDR3nt: TGTGCCAGTAGTCAACAGGGGGCTAGCAATCAGCCCCAGCATTTT; CDR3aa: CASSQQGASNQPQHF
v_gene: TRBV5-3; abundance: -; d_gene: -; j_gene: TRBJ2-3; CDR3nt: TGTGCCAGAAGCATCCTCTACTTGGACGCCACCCCACCAGATACGCAGTATTTT; CDR3aa: CARSILYLDATPPDTQYF
v_gene: TRBV19; abundance: -; d_gene: TRBD1; j_gene: TRBJ1-2; CDR3nt: TGTGCCAGTAGTAGCCAGGGGGCGGACTATGGCTACACCTTC; CDR3aa: CASSSQGADYGYTF
v_gene: TRBV5-6; abundance: -; d_gene: -; j_gene: TRBJ2-3; CDR3nt: TGTGCCAGCAGCTTTAGGAGCGGCACAGATACGCAGTATTTT; CDR3aa: CASSFRSGTDTQYF
v_gene: TRBV7-9; abundance: -; d_gene: -; j_gene: TRBJ2-2; CDR3nt: TGTGCCAGCAGCCTAAATTCTGCCCGCGGGGAGCTGTTTTTT; CDR3aa: CASSLNSARGELFF
v_gene: TRBV27; abundance: -; d_gene: -; j_gene: TRBJ1-1; CDR3nt: TGTGCCAGCAGTTTCAGCGGGACAAACAAGGGAGCCACTGAAGCTTTCTTT; CDR3aa: CASSFSGTNKGATEAFF
v_gene: TRBV6-5; abundance: -; d_gene: TRBD1; j_gene: TRBJ1-1; CDR3nt: TGTGCCAGCAGTCCGCCTCAGGGGGCCGCTGAAGCTTTCTTT; CDR3aa: CASSPPQGAAEAFF
v_gene: TRBV6-5; abundance: -; d_gene: -; j_gene: TRBJ2-7; CDR3nt: TGTGCCAGCAGTCAGGGGCGCAGCTCCTACGAGCAGTACTTC; CDR3aa: CASSQGRSSYEQYF
v_gene: TRBV6-1; abundance: once; d_gene: -; j_gene: TRBJ2-7; CDR3nt: TGTGCCAGCTCGTTCAGGCCCGAGCAGTACTTC; CDR3aa: CASSFRPEQYF
v_gene: TRBV10-2; abundance: -; d_gene: -; j_gene: TRBJ2-1; CDR3nt: TGCGCCAGCAGTGGCCACCTTGCGGCGAACTACAATGAGCAGTTCTTC; CDR3aa: CASSGHLAANYNEQFF
v_gene: TRBV5-1; abundance: -; d_gene: TRBD2; j_gene: TRBJ2-5; CDR3nt: TGCGCCAGCAGCTTGACGGGAGGGCCGCGGGAGACCCAGTACTTC; CDR3aa: CASSLTGGPRETQYF
v_gene: TRBV7-9; abundance: once; d_gene: -; j_gene: TRBJ2-7; CDR3nt: TGTGCCAGCAGCTTTGGGGTCCGGGGTGAGAACGAGCAGTACTTC; CDR3aa: CASSFGVRGENEQYF
v_gene: TRBV5-1; abundance: -; d_gene: -; j_gene: TRBJ2-4; CDR3nt: TGCGCCAGCAGCTCGGGACTAGCCAAAAACATTCAGTACTTC; CDR3aa: CASSSGLAKNIQYF
v_gene: TRBV18; abundance: -; d_gene: TRBD1; j_gene: TRBJ2-5; CDR3nt: TGTGCCAGCTCACCAAAGGTGGACAGGGGGCAAGAGACCCAGTACTTC; CDR3aa: CASSPKVDRGQETQYF
v_gene: TRBV4-3; abundance: -; d_gene: -; j_gene: TRBJ2-7; CDR3nt: TGCGCCAGCAGCCAAGATTCGTCCCCCTCCTACGAGCAGTACTTC; CDR3aa: CASSQDSSPSYEQYF
v_gene: TRBV2; abundance: once; d_gene: -; j_gene: TRBJ1-2; CDR3nt: TGTGCCAGCAGTTTGGGACTGTCTGAAGGTGGCTACACCTTC; CDR3aa: CASSLGLSEGGYTF
v_gene: TRBV7-2; abundance: few; d_gene: -; j_gene: TRBJ1-2; CDR3nt: TGTGCCAGCAGCTTAAACAGGGATCGGTATGGCTACACCTTC; CDR3aa: CASSLNRDRYGYTF
v_gene: TRBV5-1; abundance: -; d_gene: -; j_gene: TRBJ2-6; CDR3nt: TGCGCCAGCAGCCTCCAGAACAGTGGGGCCAACGTCCTGACTTTC; CDR3aa: CASSLQNSGANVLTF
v_gene: TRBV2; abundance: -; d_gene: -; j_gene: TRBJ2-5; CDR3nt: TGTGCCAGCAGGGAAAGGGCCCTGTACCAAGAGACCCAGTACTTC; CDR3aa: CASRERALYQETQYF
v_gene: TRBV25-1; abundance: -; d_gene: TRBD2; j_gene: TRBJ2-1; CDR3nt: TGTGCCAGCAGTGATGGTGGGACTAGACTCCCACAGGGCGAGCAGTTCTTC; CDR3aa: CASSDGGTRLPQGEQFF
v_gene: TRBV5-1; abundance: -; d_gene: -; j_gene: TRBJ2-7; CDR3nt: TGCGCCAGCAGCTTGGGGGGTGACAGCTACGAGCAGTACTTC; CDR3aa: CASSLGGDSYEQYF
v_gene: TRBV27; abundance: -; d_gene: TRBD2; j_gene: TRBJ2-7; CDR3nt: TGTGCCAGCAGCGGACTAGCGGGAAACGCCTACGAGCAGTACTTC; CDR3aa: CASSGLAGNAYEQYF
v_gene: TRBV7-8; abundance: -; d_gene: TRBD2; j_gene: TRBJ2-3; CDR3nt: TGTGCCAGCAGCTTCCCTGGGGGGGGTACGCAGTATTTT; CDR3aa: CASSFPGGGTQYF
v_gene: TRBV6-5; abundance: -; d_gene: -; j_gene: TRBJ2-5; CDR3nt: TGTGCCAGCAGTTATTACGGGAGAATGGGGACCCAGTACTTC; CDR3aa: CASSYYGRMGTQYF
v_gene: TRBV19; abundance: -; d_gene: TRBD1; j_gene: TRBJ2-1; CDR3nt: TGTGCCAGTAGTTACCGGGACAGGGATGATGAGCAGTTCTTC; CDR3aa: CASSYRDRDDEQFF
v_gene: TRBV5-1; abundance: -; d_gene: -; j_gene: TRBJ1-2; CDR3nt: TGCGCCAGCAGGCCCGGGACAACCAACTATGGCTACACCTTC; CDR3aa: CASRPGTTNYGYTF
v_gene: TRBV7-8; abundance: few; d_gene: -; j_gene: TRBJ1-6; CDR3nt: TGTGCCAGCAGCTTGGTTAAAGGGGATAATTCACCCCTCCACTTT; CDR3aa: CASSLVKGDNSPLHF
v_gene: TRBV18; abundance: -; d_gene: TRBD1; j_gene: TRBJ1-1; CDR3nt: TGTGCCAGCTCGCCGGGACAGGGAGTAGCTTTCTTT; CDR3aa: CASSPGQGVAFF
v_gene: TRBV5-1; abundance: -; d_gene: TRBD2; j_gene: TRBJ2-7; CDR3nt: TGCGCCAGCAGCTTGGGGCTAGCGGCCTTCGGGGGCGAGCAGTACTTC; CDR3aa: CASSLGLAAFGGEQYF
v_gene: TRBV27; abundance: -; d_gene: -; j_gene: TRBJ2-3; CDR3nt: TGTGCCAGCAACACGAGGGAGACAGATACGCAGTATTTT; CDR3aa: CASNTRETDTQYF
v_gene: TRBV5-4; abundance: -; d_gene: TRBD2; j_gene: TRBJ2-1; CDR3nt: TGTGCCAGCAGTATAGCGGGAGGGTACAATGAGCAGTTCTTC; CDR3aa: CASSIAGGYNEQFF
v_gene: TRBV7-9; abundance: -; d_gene: -; j_gene: TRBJ1-1; CDR3nt: TGTGCCAGCAGCTTAGCGCCACAAGGGGCTTTCTTT; CDR3aa: CASSLAPQGAFF
v_gene: TRBV5-1; abundance: -; d_gene: -; j_gene: TRBJ2-7; CDR3nt: TGCGCCAGCACCCCCCGTGTTCAGGGCATCGACGAGCAGTACTTC; CDR3aa: CASTPRVQGIDEQYF
v_gene: TRBV6-5; abundance: -; d_gene: TRBD1; j_gene: TRBJ2-5; CDR3nt: TGTGCCAGCAGTCGGACAGGTCTAGAGACCCAGTACTTC; CDR3aa: CASSRTGLETQYF
v_gene: TRBV10-2; abundance: -; d_gene: -; j_gene: TRBJ1-1; CDR3nt: TGCGCCAGCAGTGATGTACGGTGGAACACTGAAGCTTTCTTT; CDR3aa: CASSDVRWNTEAFF
v_gene: TRBV5-1; abundance: -; d_gene: -; j_gene: TRBJ2-2; CDR3nt: TGCGCCAGCAGCTTGGACAGAATGAACACCGGGGAGCTGTTTTTT; CDR3aa: CASSLDRMNTGELFF
v_gene: TRBV27; abundance: -; d_gene: -; j_gene: TRBJ2-2; CDR3nt: TGTGCCAGCAGTTATGGGCGAGGCATTACCGGGGAGCTGTTTTTT; CDR3aa: CASSYGRGITGELFF
v_gene: TRBV25-1; abundance: -; d_gene: -; j_gene: TRBJ1-1; CDR3nt: TGTGCCAGCAGTGAATCTAATCAAGCGGTGGAAGCTTTCTTT; CDR3aa: CASSESNQAVEAFF
v_gene: TRBV6-1; abundance: -; d_gene: -; j_gene: TRBJ2-3; CDR3nt: TGTGCCAGCAGCCATGAAACGGCTGAAGATACGCAGTATTTT; CDR3aa: CASSHETAEDTQYF